Given below is one T cell receptor (beta chain) in context. Antigen specificity is unknown. The sample is drawn from a study of vaccination and CD4 T cells after COVID-19. Study-level information: Overlapping SARS-CoV-2, HCoV-NL63, HCoV-OC43 and HCoV-229E spike peptides stimulated the cells.

Regarding treatment: roughly nine-day PBMC culture with coronavirus spike peptide pools or control peptides (ViraFEST assay). The study sequenced cultured CD4+ T cell DNA using the Oncomine TCR Beta short-read assay. A single record per CDR3 protein comes from TCRdb applying MiXCR to the PCR reads. The data contain about 14,000 distinct CDR3 sequences, 58% of them singletons. CDR1 and CDR2 from the germline V gene are MNHEY and SVGEGT. This CDR3 region has 14 residues. V gave up 2 bases and J gave up 0 bases; unmatched junction bases: 0. The chain recombines TRBV6-2 or TRBV6-3 with TRBJ2-7; 8 bases are a match to TRBD2. This TCR was recovered from a human donor with COVID-19. The input for sequencing was cultured CD4+ T cells from blood, taken after SARS-CoV-2 vaccination. In nucleotides, the CDR3 is TGTGCCAGCAGTTACACTAGCGGCTCCTACGAGCAGTACTTC. Translating gives CASSYTSGSYEQYF.